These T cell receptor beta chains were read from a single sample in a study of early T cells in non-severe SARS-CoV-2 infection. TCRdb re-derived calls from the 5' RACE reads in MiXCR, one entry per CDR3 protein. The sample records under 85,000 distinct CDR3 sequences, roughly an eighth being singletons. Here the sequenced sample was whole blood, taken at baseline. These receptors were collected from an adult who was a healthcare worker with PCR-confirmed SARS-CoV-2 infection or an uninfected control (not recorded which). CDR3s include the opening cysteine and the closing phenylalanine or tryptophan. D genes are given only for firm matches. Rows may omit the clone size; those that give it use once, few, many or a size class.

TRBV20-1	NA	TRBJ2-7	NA	CSASAHTYEQYF	TGCAGTGCTAGCGCGCACACTTACGAGCAGTACTTC
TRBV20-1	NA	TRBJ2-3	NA	CSARETGPDTQYF	TGCAGTGCTAGAGAAACAGGGCCAGATACGCAGTATTTT
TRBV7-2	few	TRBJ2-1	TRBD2	CASSPSGRPYNEQFF	TGTGCCAGCAGCCCGAGCGGGAGGCCATACAATGAGCAGTTCTTC
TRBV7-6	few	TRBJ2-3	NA	CASSLDPLSTDTQYF	TGTGCCAGCAGCTTAGATCCCCTTAGCACAGATACGCAGTATTTT
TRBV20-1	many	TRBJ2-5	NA	CSARDMGPQETQYF	TGCAGTGCTAGAGATATGGGGCCCCAGGAGACCCAGTACTTC
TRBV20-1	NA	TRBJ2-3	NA	CSAREIDTQYF	TGCAGTGCTAGGGAAATAGATACGCAGTATTTT
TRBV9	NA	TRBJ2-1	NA	CASSIENEQFF	TGTGCCAGCAGCATAGAAAATGAGCAGTTCTTC
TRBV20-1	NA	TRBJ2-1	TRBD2	CSASQAGLAHNEQFF	TGCAGTGCTAGTCAGGCGGGACTAGCTCACAATGAGCAGTTCTTC
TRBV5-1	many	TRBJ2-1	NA	CASSLTTALNNEQFF	TGCGCCAGCAGCTTGACGACTGCACTGAACAATGAGCAGTTCTTC
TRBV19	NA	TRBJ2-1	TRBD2	CASRRTSGHSYNEQFF	TGTGCCAGTAGGCGGACTAGCGGGCACTCCTACAATGAGCAGTTCTTC
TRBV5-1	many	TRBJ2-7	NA	CASSYDMLSYEQYF	TGCGCCAGCAGCTACGACATGCTCTCCTACGAGCAGTACTTC
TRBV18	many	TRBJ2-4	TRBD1	CASSPGRGRGIDKNIQYF	TGTGCCAGCTCCCCGGGCAGGGGGCGCGGAATCGACAAAAACATTCAGTACTTC
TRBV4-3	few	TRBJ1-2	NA	CASSQETGVPEGYTF	TGCGCCAGCAGCCAAGAGACGGGGGTCCCGGAAGGCTACACCTTC
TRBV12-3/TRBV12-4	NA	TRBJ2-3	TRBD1	CASRYRQGVTDTQYF	TGTGCCAGCAGGTACAGACAGGGTGTCACAGATACGCAGTATTTT
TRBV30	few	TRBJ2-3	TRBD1	CAFTGGRTDTQYF	TGTGCCTTTACAGGGGGACGGACAGATACGCAGTATTTT
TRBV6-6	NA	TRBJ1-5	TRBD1	CASSHSPRGHGNQPQHF	TGTGCCAGCAGTCATAGCCCTAGGGGGCATGGAAATCAGCCCCAGCATTTT
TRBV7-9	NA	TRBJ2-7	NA	CASSTYTKVQVVQYF	TGTGCCAGCAGCACATATACCAAGGTCCAGGTTGTGCAGTACTTC
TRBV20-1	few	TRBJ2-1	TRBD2	CSAVGLVLYNEQFF	TGCAGTGCTGTTGGACTAGTCCTTTACAATGAGCAGTTCTTC
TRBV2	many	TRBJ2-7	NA	CATKERTSYYEQYF	TGTGCCACCAAAGAGAGGACATCATACTACGAGCAGTACTTC
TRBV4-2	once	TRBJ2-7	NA	CASSQEGTASRPYEQYF	TGTGCCAGCAGCCAAGAAGGGACGGCTAGCAGACCCTACGAGCAGTACTTC
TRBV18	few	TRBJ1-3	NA	CASSLRVRDTIYF	TGTGCCAGCTCACTCCGAGTGCGAGACACCATATATTTT
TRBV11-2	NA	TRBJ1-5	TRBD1	CASSLDQGGYQPQHF	TGTGCCAGCAGCTTAGATCAGGGGGGCTATCAGCCCCAGCATTTT
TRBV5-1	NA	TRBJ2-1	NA	CASSLEGFYNEQFF	TGCGCCAGCAGCCTGGAGGGCTTCTACAATGAGCAGTTCTTC
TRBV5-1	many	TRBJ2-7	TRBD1	CASSLGTASSYEQYF	TGCGCCAGCAGCCTTGGGACAGCCTCCTCCTACGAGCAGTACTTC
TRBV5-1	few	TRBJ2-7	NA	CASSLRESYEQYF	TGCGCCAGCAGCTTGAGGGAGTCCTACGAGCAGTACTTC
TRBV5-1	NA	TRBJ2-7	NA	CASSLISSVTYEQYF	TGCGCCAGCAGCTTGATTTCTAGCGTAACCTACGAGCAGTACTTC
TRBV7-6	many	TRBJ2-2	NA	CASSLKPPVAGELFF	TGTGCCAGCAGCTTGAAGCCCCCAGTGGCCGGGGAGCTGTTTTTT
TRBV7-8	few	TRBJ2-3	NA	CASSPHDTQYF	TGTGCCAGCAGCCCCCATGATACGCAGTATTTT
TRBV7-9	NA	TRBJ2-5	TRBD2	CASSTLRLAGKYQETQYF	TGTGCCAGCAGCACTCTTCGACTAGCGGGGAAGTACCAAGAGACCCAGTACTTC
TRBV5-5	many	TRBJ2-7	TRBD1	CASSRHVRQGSDEQYF	TGTGCCAGCAGCCGACACGTGAGACAGGGGTCGGACGAGCAGTACTTC
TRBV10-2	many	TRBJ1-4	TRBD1	CASSLRTGAGIEKLFF	TGCGCCAGCAGCCTCCGGACAGGAGCTGGGATTGAAAAACTGTTTTTT
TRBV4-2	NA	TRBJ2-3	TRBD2	CASSQFGTSGKTDTQYF	TGTGCCAGCAGCCAATTCGGGACTAGCGGGAAAACAGATACGCAGTATTTT
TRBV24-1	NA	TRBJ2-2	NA	CATSDPNRAGGTGELFF	TGTGCCACCAGTGACCCAAACAGGGCGGGTGGCACCGGGGAGCTGTTTTTT
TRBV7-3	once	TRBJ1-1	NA	CASRAGTNTEAFF	TGTGCCAGCAGGGCAGGGACGAACACTGAAGCTTTCTTT
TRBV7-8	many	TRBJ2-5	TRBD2	CASSLVTSGRAKETQYF	TGTGCCAGCAGCTTAGTGACCAGCGGGAGGGCCAAGGAGACCCAGTACTTC
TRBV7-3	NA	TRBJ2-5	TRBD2	CASSPTGTKETQYF	TGTGCCAGCAGCCCTACCGGGACTAAAGAGACCCAGTACTTC
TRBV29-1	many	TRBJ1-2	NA	CSAEDQYGYTF	TGCAGCGCCGAGGACCAATATGGCTACACCTTC
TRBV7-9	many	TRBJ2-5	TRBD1	CASQRSGGRETQYF	TGTGCCAGCCAGCGGTCAGGGGGCAGGGAGACCCAGTACTTC
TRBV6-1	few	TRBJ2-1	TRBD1	CASSGGGGPYNEQFF	TGTGCCAGCAGTGGAGGGGGCGGCCCCTACAATGAGCAGTTCTTC
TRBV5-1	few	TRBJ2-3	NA	CASSLDSSTDTQYF	TGCGCCAGCAGCTTAGACTCTAGCACAGATACGCAGTATTTT
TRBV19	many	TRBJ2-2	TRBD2	CASRKAGLALDTGELFF	TGTGCCAGTAGAAAAGCGGGACTAGCGTTGGACACCGGGGAGCTGTTTTTT
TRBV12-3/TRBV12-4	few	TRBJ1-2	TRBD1	CASSSRTGLYGYTF	TGTGCCAGCAGTTCCCGGACAGGGTTGTATGGCTACACCTTC
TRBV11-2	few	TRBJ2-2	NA	CASSLGDFGGELFF	TGTGCCAGCAGCTTAGGGGATTTCGGCGGGGAGCTGTTTTTT
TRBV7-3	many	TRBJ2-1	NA	CASSLDSSSYNEQFF	TGTGCCAGCAGCTTGGATTCGAGCTCCTACAATGAGCAGTTCTTC
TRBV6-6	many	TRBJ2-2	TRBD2	CASSKSSGTVGTGELFF	TGTGCCAGCAGTAAGAGTAGCGGGACGGTCGGCACCGGGGAGCTGTTTTTT
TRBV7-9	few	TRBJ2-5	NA	CASSFGGETQYF	TGTGCCAGCAGCTTTGGGGGAGAGACCCAGTACTTC
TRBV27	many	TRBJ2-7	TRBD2	CASSSGLAGPSYEQYF	TGTGCCAGCAGTTCGGGACTAGCGGGGCCCTCCTACGAGCAGTACTTC
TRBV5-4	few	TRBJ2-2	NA	CASSTSGARNTGELFF	TGTGCCAGCAGTACTTCAGGTGCCAGAAACACCGGGGAGCTGTTTTTT
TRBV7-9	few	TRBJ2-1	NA	CASSVGEQFF	TGTGCCAGCAGTGTTGGTGAGCAGTTCTTC
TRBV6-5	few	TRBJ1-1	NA	CASSLSGVLTEAFF	TGTGCCAGCAGTCTGTCAGGGGTTCTCACTGAAGCTTTCTTT
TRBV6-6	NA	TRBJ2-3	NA	CASSPTGSSTDTQYF	TGTGCCAGCAGCCCGACAGGATCTAGCACAGATACGCAGTATTTT
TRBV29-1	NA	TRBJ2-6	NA	CSVTASGANVLTF	TGCAGCGTAACAGCCTCTGGGGCCAACGTCCTGACTTTC
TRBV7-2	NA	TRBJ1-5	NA	CASSSQGGQPQHF	TGTGCCAGCAGCTCGCAGGGCGGTCAGCCCCAGCATTTT